Below are 32 T cell receptor beta chains sequenced from a single sample in a study of tumor and adjacent non-tumor tissue in lung cancer. Three rounds of nested PCR, following a modified ARM-PCR protocol, produced the TCRbeta library. TCRdb used MiXCR to reprocess the multiplex PCR reads, holding one entry per CDR3 protein. The profile shows 65,000 to 85,000 distinct CDR3 sequences, roughly 77% of them singletons. No cell sorting was done before RNA was extracted from the tissue. More than 3 cm separated this lung sample from the edge of the tumor. Input material: distant non-tumor lung tissue. Every receptor here comes from a man between 60 and 70 years old with non-small cell lung cancer.

The CDR3 is CDMSYGVLDEQFF. CDR3 sequence (DNA): TGTGACATGAGTTACGGGGTCCTGGATGAGCAGTTCTTC. The chain joins TRBV6-5 to TRBJ2-1; D possibly corresponds to TRBD2 (5 bases). CDR1 MNHEY and CDR2 SVGAGI come from the germline V gene. The CDR3 extends over 13 amino acids.

In the case of this clonotype: At one boundary the junction diverges from the germline segment, which might be a read error. This rearrangement joins TRBV6-5 to TRBJ2-2, with D possibly matching TRBD2 (5 bases). The germline gives CDR1 MNHEY, CDR2 SVGAGI. The CDR3 covers 14 residues. CDR3 in amino acids: CASSYRPITGELFF. Written as DNA, the CDR3 is TGTGCCAGCAGTTACAGACCGATCACCGGGGAGCTATTTTTT.

As to this clonotype: The germline gene is not matched at one end of the junction; a read error may be the cause. The chain has TRBV10-3 and TRBJ2-6; 16 bases are a match to TRBD2. In germline, CDR1 is ENHRY, CDR2 SYGVKD. The length of the CDR3 is 20 residues. The CDR3 spells CAISEQGTSGRGSGANVLTF. Written as DNA, the CDR3 is TGTGCCATCAGTGAACAAGGGACTAGCGGGAGGGGCTCTGGGGCCAACGTCCTTACTTTC.

About this clonotype: The conserved phenylalanine or tryptophan is not found at the CDR3 terminus, so this likely reflects a read error. The chain employs TRBV29-1 and TRBJ2-5, with D perhaps TRBD1 (5 bases). The CDR3 spans 13 residues. The germline V gene encodes CDR1 SQVTM and CDR2 ANQGSEA. In nucleotides, the CDR3 is TGCAACGTTGAAACAGGTGTACAAGAGATCCAGTACATC. This codes for CNVETGVQEIQYI.

V is TRBV5-5 and J is TRBJ2-7; D possibly matches TRBD1 or TRBD2 (5 bases each). CDR3 size: 18 residues. Trimming left V 4 bases short and J 5 bases short, with 28 bases between. In germline, CDR1 is SGHKS, CDR2 YYEKEE (reference sequence). The CDR3 DNA follows: TGTGCCAGCAGCCCGCCTGGGTCGTTCGGGACGGATTTTCACGAGCAGTACTTC. Residues: CASSPPGSFGTDFHEQYF. The full variable domain, with the rest looked up from reference TRBV5-5 and TRBJ2-7, is DAGVTQSPTHLIKTRGQQVTLRCSPISGHKSVSWYQQVLGQGPQFIFQYYEKEERGRGNFPDRFSARQFPNYSSELNVNALLLGDSALYLCASSPPGSFGTDFHEQYFGPGTRLTVT.

As concerns this clonotype: A read error may explain this, as a much larger clone is one base away. This rearrangement joins TRBV2 to TRBJ2-3; 14 bases map to TRBD2. This CDR3 is built from 17 residues. Germline values: CDR1 SNHLY, CDR2 FYNNEI. CDR3 loop: CASSAGLAGAGRDMQYF. CDR3 in DNA: TGTGCCAGCAGTGCGGGACTAGCGGGGGCTGGAAGAGATATGCAGTATTTT.

This clonotype rates as medium-sized. The chain recombines TRBV4-1 with TRBJ2-7; 7 nucleotides agree with TRBD2. CDR1 and CDR2 (germline): MGHRA, YSYEKL. This CDR3 spans 15 amino acids. V trimming: 5 bases; J trimming: 5 bases; junction bases outside the gene matches: 12. The CDR3 nucleotides read TGCGCCAGCAGCTATGGACTAGGCGAGGTGAACGAGCAGTACTTC. Translation gives CASSYGLGEVNEQYF.

This chain uses TRBV6-5 with TRBJ2-2, with 8 bases lining up with TRBD2. The trim removed 5 bases at V and 4 bases at J, leaving 9 bases unmatched. The germline V gene has CDR1 MNHEY and CDR2 SVGAGI. The CDR3 covers 16 residues. Here the CDR3 reads CASSLSGTKGTGELFF. The CDR3 bases are TGTGCCAGCAGTCTTAGCGGGACGAAAGGCACCGGGGAGCTGTTTTTT.

With regard to this clonotype: The conserved closing phenylalanine or tryptophan is absent in this CDR3, likely reflecting a read error. The chain carries TRBV4-1 and TRBJ2-1, with D unclear. The CDR3 consists of 15 residues. Germline V lookup: CDR1 MGHRA, CDR2 YSYEKL. CDR3 in DNA: TGCGCCAGTAGCCATGATGACGTCTCCTACAATGAGCAGTTCTTA. This sequence encodes CASSHDDVSYNEQFL.

A word on this clonotype: One end of the junction is discordant with germline, which a read error may explain. The chain combines TRBV7-9 with TRBJ2-1; D might be TRBD1 (5 bases). This CDR3 is built from 14 residues. Germline loops: CDR1 SEHNR, CDR2 FQNEAQ (reference sequence). The CDR3, as DNA: TGTGCCAGCAGCATTCGGACAAGGAGCCCTGAGCACTTCTTC. Encoded protein: CASSIRTRSPEHFF.

Regarding this clonotype: One end of the junction does not line up with germline, which may come from a read error. The chain recombines TRBV28 with TRBJ2-3; D might be TRBD2 (6 bases). The CDR3 totals 14 residues. Germline CDR1 reads MDHEN; CDR2 reads SYDVKM. In DNA, the CDR3 is TGTGCCAGCAAGGCTGGGGGGAGCATAGATACGCAGTATTTC. Translating gives CASKAGGSIDTQYF.

This chain joins TRBV12-3 or TRBV12-4 and TRBJ2-1; D ambiguous. CDR3 length: 15 amino acids. Trimming pared 3 bases from V and 4 bases from J, leaving 13 bases between. As DNA, the CDR3 is TGTGCCAGCAGTTTTAAGGGATTAGGTTACAATGAGCAGTTCTTC. This translates into CASSFKGLGYNEQFF.

This clonotype was counted a few times. A read error may produce the germline difference seen at one junction end. The genes are TRBV7-8 and TRBJ2-7; maybe TRBD1 (5 bases). Per germline, CDR1 SGHVS and CDR2 FQNEAQ. This CDR3 spans 16 amino acids. The CDR3 DNA reads TGTGCCAGTAGCTTAGATGGGCTCGACAGTTCCTACGAGCAGTACTTC. It is translated as CASSLDGLDSSYEQYF. Complete variable domain (other parts from reference TRBV7-8 and TRBJ2-7): GAGVSQSPRYKVAKRGQDVALRCDPISGHVSLFWYQQALGQGPEFLTYFQNEAQLDKSGLPSDRFFAERPEGSVSTLKIQRTQQEDSAVYLCASSLDGLDSSYEQYFGPGTRLTVT.

This chain links TRBV4-1 with TRBJ2-1; possibly TRBD1 for D (6 bases). Germline CDR1 reads MGHRA; CDR2 reads YSYEKL. The CDR3 totals 16 residues. The germline V and J ends were trimmed by 3 bases and 5 bases, with 17 bases remaining between them. CDR3 sequence reads: CASSHETNGTNNEQFF. As DNA, the CDR3 is TGCGCCAGCAGCCACGAGACTAACGGGACAAACAATGAGCAGTTCTTC.

Details on this clonotype: In this CDR3 the conserved last residue, phenylalanine or tryptophan, is missing, so a read error is likely. The chain combines TRBV6-1 with TRBJ2-1, with 11 bases matching TRBD2. The CDR3 covers 14 residues. The germline V gene encodes CDR1 MNHNS and CDR2 SASEGT. The CDR3 coding sequence is TGTGCCATCAAAACACTAGCGGGAGACAATGAACAGTTCTCA. Amino acids: CAIKTLAGDNEQFS.

With regard to this clonotype: Since the CDR3 does not end with the conserved phenylalanine or tryptophan, this likely comes from a read error. The rearrangement uses TRBV6-5 and TRBJ2-7, with 7 bases matching TRBD1. Unmatched junction bases numbered 19, after V lost 0 bases and J lost 8 bases. The germline V gene encodes CDR1 MNHEY and CDR2 SVGAGI. The CDR3 has 18 amino acids. CDR3 DNA sequence: TGTGCCAGCAGTTACTCGAAATCCGAAGAGACAGGGCCGATGAAGCAGTACTCC. Translation: CASSYSKSEETGPMKQYS.

A word on this clonotype: One junction end disagrees with the germline gene, perhaps due to a read error. This chain joins TRBV6-5 and TRBJ2-3, with unresolved D. Germline CDR1 reads MNHEY; CDR2 reads SVGAGI. CDR3 size: 16 residues. Written as DNA, the CDR3 is TGTGCCAGCAGTTACGGTTCCACAGTGGGCACAGATACGCAATATTTT. Translated: CASSYGSTVGTDTQYF.

The V gene is TRBV5-5, the J gene TRBJ2-7; 7 nucleotides agree with TRBD1. The CDR3 extends over 17 amino acids. Germline V gene sequence: CDR1 SGHKS, CDR2 YYEKEE (reference sequence). The V and J ends lost 4 bases and 5 bases, in that order; junction bases with no gene match: 18. CDR3 residues: CASSSPGGDIMMHEQYF. CDR3 DNA: TGTGCCAGCAGCAGCCCAGGGGGTGACATTATGATGCACGAGCAGTACTTC.

As to this clonotype: Germline and junction disagree at one end, which may indicate a read error. The V and J genes are TRBV6-1 and TRBJ1-1; D may be TRBD1 (5 bases). The CDR3 is 12 residues long. Germline CDR1 MNHNS, CDR2 SASEGT. The CDR3 sequence is CASSRMDTEALF. The CDR3 coding sequence is TGTGCCAGCAGTCGCATGGACACTGAAGCTCTCTTT.

Regarding this clonotype: Mismatch with germline at one junction end may stem from a read error. V and J are TRBV7-8 and TRBJ2-7; 11 bases match TRBD2. Germline V gene data show CDR1 as SGHVS and CDR2 as FQNEAQ. The CDR3 length is 15 residues. Here the CDR3 reads CSSNLAGGNSYEQYF. The CDR3 DNA reads TGTTCCAGCAACTTAGCGGGAGGGAACTCCTACGAGCAGTATTTC.

The chain couples TRBV5-1 to TRBJ2-7; the D gene is possibly TRBD2 (5 bases). Germline assignment: CDR1 SGHRS and CDR2 YFSETQ. The CDR3 runs 13 residues. V dropped 9 bases and J dropped 1 base, with 14 bases sitting between them. The CDR3 region has the DNA TGCGCCAATAGCGTCGGGGAGTCCTACGAGCAGTACTTC. Its translation is CANSVGESYEQYF. Complete variable domain (other parts from reference TRBV5-1 and TRBJ2-7): KAGVTQTPRYLIKTRGQQVTLSCSPISGHRSVSWYQQTPGQGLQFLFEYFSETQRNKGNFPGRFSGRQFSNSRSEMNVSTLELGDSALYLCANSVGESYEQYFGPGTRLTVT.

This clonotype was counted many times. The rearrangement uses TRBV12-3 or TRBV12-4 and TRBJ1-1; D might be TRBD1 (5 bases). V was shortened by 2 bases and J by 4 bases, with 14 bases between the two germline ends. The CDR3 is 15 amino acids. Written as DNA, the CDR3 is TGTGCCAGCAGTTTAAGCTGGCAGGGTAGCACTGAAGCTTTCTTT. Amino acids: CASSLSWQGSTEAFF.

Concerning this clonotype: A clone one base away is much larger, so this may be a read error. The chain joins TRBV20-1 to TRBJ2-7, with 8 positions matching TRBD2. Germline V gene lookup returns CDR1 DFQATT and CDR2 SNEGSKA (reference sequence). The V segment lost 3 bases and the J segment 2 bases; nucleotides outside the gene matches: 3. The CDR3 spans 13 residues. CDR3 residues: CSARSGGPYEQYF. CDR3 sequence (DNA): TGCAGTGCTAGGAGCGGGGGCCCCTACGAGCAGTACTTC.

Note on this clonotype: This may come from a read error, since a much larger clone is one base off. The chain carries TRBV7-3 and TRBJ1-5; D is possibly TRBD1 (5 bases). This CDR3 has 13 residues. The germline CDR1 and CDR2 sequences are SGHTA and FQGTGA. The CDR3 protein is CVSSQGFNQPQHF. CDR3 sequence (DNA): TGTGTCAGCAGCCAGGGTTTCAATCAGCCCCAGCATTTT.

For this clonotype: Mismatch with germline at one junction end may stem from a read error. The genes are TRBV11-1 and TRBJ2-2; maybe TRBD2 (5 bases). From germline, CDR1 is SGHAT and CDR2 FQDESV (reference sequence). The CDR3 is 14 amino acids. The CDR3 is CASSDTSDTGELFF. The CDR3 DNA follows: TGTGCCAGCAGTGATACTAGTGACACAGGGGAGCTGTTTTTT.

This clonotype was observed a handful of times. A much larger clone differs by one base, so this may be a read error. This rearrangement joins TRBV30 to TRBJ1-4; tentatively, D is TRBD1 (6 bases). This CDR3 has 17 amino acids. The germline gives CDR1 GTSNPN, CDR2 SVGIG (reference sequence). Trimming stripped 5 bases from V and 4 bases from J, with 23 bases between. The CDR3 region is CAWGSLTGSTSNEKLFF. In DNA, the CDR3 is TGTGCCTGGGGAAGCTTGACAGGCTCTACAAGTAATGAAAAACTGTTTTTT.

As concerns this clonotype: The CDR3 carries no conserved terminal phenylalanine or tryptophan, so it likely arises from a read error. The J gene is TRBJ2-2, the V gene TRBV11-1; 8 bases agree with TRBD2. V lost 7 bases to trimming and J lost 5 bases; unmatched junction nucleotides: 6. The length of the CDR3 is 14 residues. Germline V gene data show CDR1 as SGHAT and CDR2 as FQDESV (reference sequence). CDR3 nucleotide sequence: TGTGCCAGCATCTATACTAGCGGTACCGGGGAGCTGTTTATT. Translation: CASIYTSGTGELFI.

Regarding this clonotype: No conserved phenylalanine or tryptophan is present at the end of the CDR3, so a read error is the likely explanation. This rearrangement joins TRBV5-4 to TRBJ2-3; a weak D match, TRBD2 (6 bases). This CDR3 spans 16 amino acids. From germline, CDR1 is SGHNT and CDR2 YYREEE (reference sequence). The CDR3 sequence: CVSSPSEREPGDTQYY. The CDR3, as DNA: TGTGTCAGCAGCCCTAGCGAGCGAGAGCCGGGAGATACACAGTATTAT.

Note on this clonotype: Just one base apart from a much larger clone, this may be a read error. The chain employs TRBV9 and TRBJ2-2; D gene ambiguous. The CDR3 loop spans 15 amino acids. Germline assignment: CDR1 SGDLS and CDR2 YYNGEE. In DNA form, the CDR3 reads TGTGCCAGCAGTCGGGTGCAAATGAACAGCGGGGAGCTGTTTTTT. Translating it yields CASSRVQMNSGELFF.

Regarding this clonotype: Germline is not matched at one junction end, which may reflect a read error. The rearrangement links TRBV5-4 to TRBJ2-2; D is possibly TRBD2 (5 bases). Germline V gene data show CDR1 as SGHNT and CDR2 as YYREEE (reference sequence). The CDR3 covers 13 residues. The CDR3 reads CASSLADTGELIF. CDR3 sequence (DNA): TGTGCCAGCAGCTTGGCAGACACCGGGGAGCTTATTTTT.

Concerning this clonotype: Lacking the conserved final phenylalanine or tryptophan, this CDR3 likely reflects a read error. This chain uses TRBV5-4 with TRBJ2-3, with 14 bases lining up with TRBD2. The CDR3 length is 17 residues. Germline V CDR1 and CDR2: SGHNT, YYREEE (reference sequence). The CDR3 DNA sequence: TGTGCCGGCAGCCCCCGACTAGCGGGAGGGCCCGCAGAGACGCAGTATCTT. Protein sequence: CAGSPRLAGGPAETQYL.

In its sample, this clonotype was seen many times. The V call is TRBV18, the J call TRBJ1-4; TRBD1 agrees at 8 bases. J gave up 4 bases and V 4 bases, and 5 bases lay outside the gene matches. The germline gives CDR1 KGHSH, CDR2 LQKENI. The CDR3 consists of 15 residues. CDR3 region: CASSLGQGYNEKLFF. The CDR3 DNA reads as TGTGCCAGCTCACTCGGACAGGGTTATAATGAAAAACTGTTTTTT.